Shown below are 20 T cell receptor beta chains from a single sample sequenced in a study of identifying expanded T cells in peripheral blood. Assay: immunoSEQ multiplex PCR; the TCRdb copy retains only in-frame clones and omits some. The table lists about 58,000 clones, around four fifths of them singletons. Sample: blood. The receptors originated from a person aged 18 to 70 in good health.

V and J are TRBV5-1 and TRBJ2-1; 7 bases are shared with TRBD2. From germline, CDR1 is SGHRS and CDR2 YFSETQ. CDR3 length: 16 residues. Unmatched junction bases numbered 11, after V lost 0 bases and J lost 8 bases. CDR3 in DNA: TGCGCCAGCAGCTTGGAAGGACTAGTGGGAGTGGATGAGCAGTTCTTC. It is translated as CASSLEGLVGVDEQFF. The full variable domain, rest sourced from reference TRBV5-1 and TRBJ2-1, is KAGVTQTPRYLIKTRGQQVTLSCSPISGHRSVSWYQQTPGQGLQFLFEYFSETQRNKGNFPGRFSGRQFSNSRSEMNVSTLELGDSALYLCASSLEGLVGVDEQFFGPGTRLTVL.

The V gene is TRBV9, the J gene TRBJ1-1, with D possibly TRBD1 on 6 matching bases. Deletions cut 0 bases from V and 0 bases from J, with 9 bases between. CDR3 length: 15 amino acids. CDR1 is SGDLS and CDR2 is YYNGEE in the germline V gene. Written as DNA, the CDR3 is TGTGCCAGCAGCGTAGCGGGGGGCATGAACACTGAAGCTTTCTTT. This sequence encodes CASSVAGGMNTEAFF.

This chain joins TRBV10-3 and TRBJ2-7; 12 bases match TRBD1. Germline CDR1 is ENHRY and CDR2 is SYGVKD. The CDR3 runs to 15 residues. Trimming took 3 bases from V and 5 from J; bases not matched to a gene: 5. CDR3 bases: TGTGCCATCAGTGATTCCGGGACAGGGGGCGACGAGCAGTACTTC. Its protein product is CAISDSGTGGDEQYF.

This chain connects TRBV5-6 to TRBJ2-7, with 8 bases fitting TRBD1. The length of the CDR3 is 17 residues. J gave up 3 bases and V 1 base, and 12 bases lay outside the gene matches. CDR1 is SGHDT, CDR2 YYEEEE, per germline. CDR3 sequence reads: CASSLFSGQGHLYEQYV. Here the CDR3 DNA reads TGTGCCAGCAGCTTGTTCTCCGGACAGGGCCATCTCTACGAGCAGTACGTC.

The V and J genes are TRBV15 and TRBJ1-4, with 7 bases identical to TRBD1. This CDR3 is built from 17 residues. With 3 bases clipped from V and 1 base from J, the junction kept 8 bases outside the gene matches. Germline V gives CDR1 LNHNV, CDR2 YYDKDF (reference sequence). CDR3 nucleotides: TGTGCCACCAGCAGGGCCGGGACAGTTCGAACTAATGAAAAACTGTTTTTT. It yields the protein CATSRAGTVRTNEKLFF. Combining the CDR3 with reference TRBV15 and TRBJ1-4 gives the whole variable domain DAMVIQNPRYQVTQFGKPVTLSCSQTLNHNVMYWYQQKSSQAPKLLFHYYDKDFNNEADTPDNFQSRRPNTSFCFLDIRSPGLGDTAMYLCATSRAGTVRTNEKLFFGSGTQLSVL.

V and J are TRBV11-2 and TRBJ2-3; 7 bases line up with TRBD2. Germline values: CDR1 SGHAT, CDR2 FQNNGV. V dropped 3 bases and J dropped 2; count of bases not matched to a gene: 8. This CDR3 has 16 amino acids. CDR3 sequence: CASSFSSGLNTDTQYF. CDR3 in DNA: TGTGCCAGCAGCTTTAGTAGCGGGCTCAACACAGATACGCAGTATTTT.

The chain has TRBV5-1 and TRBJ2-2, with 8 bases that match TRBD2. Germline V gene data show CDR1 as SGHRS and CDR2 as YFSETQ. Germline trimming cut 0 bases from V and 4 bases from J; bases unmatched to any gene: 2. This CDR3 spans 15 amino acids. CDR3 DNA: TGCGCCAGCAGCTTGGTGGCGGGGGGCACCGGGGAGCTGTTTTTT. This sequence encodes CASSLVAGGTGELFF.

The chain links TRBV4-3 to TRBJ1-2; perhaps TRBD1 as D (6 bases). Germline V CDR1 and CDR2: LGHNA, YSLEER. This CDR3 comprises 13 residues. V was pared by 4 bases and J by 5 bases, with 11 bases between. CDR3: CASSRTVEYGYTF. The CDR3 nucleotides are TGCGCCAGCAGCCGGACAGTAGAATATGGCTACACCTTC.

The rearrangement links TRBV5-3 to TRBJ2-7; the match to TRBD1 covers 7 bases. TRBV5-3 is an ORF; its function is uncertain. The V gene end was trimmed by 6 bases and the J gene end by 4 bases; junction bases not matched to a gene: 4. The CDR3 is 12 residues long. This CDR3 reads CARKDRMYEQYV. The CDR3, as DNA: TGTGCCAGAAAGGACAGGATGTACGAGCAGTACGTC.

This sequence joins TRBV7-6 and TRBJ2-7; D is unresolved. The length of the CDR3 is 9 residues. V dropped 7 bases and J dropped 7 bases, with 5 bases sitting between them. Per the germline V gene, CDR1 is SGHVS and CDR2 is FNYEAQ. The CDR3 DNA sequence: TGTGCCAGCAAACGTGAGCAGTACTTC. Protein sequence: CASKREQYF.

The chain uses TRBV29-1 and TRBJ1-1; 9 bases align to TRBD1. J gave up 6 bases and V 3 bases, and 8 bases lay outside the gene matches. The germline CDR1 and CDR2 sequences are SQVTM and ANQGSEA. The CDR3 runs 14 residues. Written as DNA, the CDR3 is TGCAGCGTTGATACGTCCGGGACAGGGTCTGAAGCTTTCTTT. This sequence encodes CSVDTSGTGSEAFF.

DNA for the CDR3: TGTGCCAGCAGTCCGTCCTATGCCAAAAACATTCAGTACTTC. Protein: CASSPSYAKNIQYF. The J gene is TRBJ2-4, the V gene TRBV28; D is undetermined. This CDR3 has 14 residues. Trimming stripped 5 bases from V and 1 base from J, with 9 bases between. Germline V gene data show CDR1 as MDHEN and CDR2 as SYDVKM.

The V and J genes are TRBV9 and TRBJ1-1; D uncertain. V gave up 0 bases and J gave up 2 bases, with 11 bases separating them. The CDR3 sequence is 15 residues long. Germline CDR1 reads SGDLS; CDR2 reads YYNGEE. The CDR3 DNA is TGTGCCAGCAGCGTAGGTGTGGGAGGAAACACTGAAGCTTTCTTT. The encoded protein is CASSVGVGGNTEAFF.

The chain carries TRBV5-1 and TRBJ2-5; D might be TRBD1 (5 bases). The germline V and J ends were trimmed by 1 base and 2 bases, with 6 bases remaining between them. Germline CDR1 and CDR2: SGHRS and YFSETQ. The length of the CDR3 is 13 residues. CDR3 DNA: TGCGCCAGCAGCTTGCAGGGTCAAGAGACCCAGTACTTC. Its translation: CASSLQGQETQYF.

CDR3 sequence: CASCRGAGDTEAFF. CDR3 DNA sequence: TGTGCCAGCTGCAGGGGGGCAGGGGACACTGAAGCTTTCTTT. The V call is TRBV2, the J call TRBJ1-1; 7 bases fit TRBD1. Losses at the gene ends were 8 bases for V and 3 bases for J; bases not matched to a gene: 9. CDR1 is SNHLY, CDR2 FYNNEI, per germline. The CDR3 sequence is 14 residues long.

CDR3 sequence: CASSKEGRNYGYTF. The CDR3 DNA reads as TGTGCCAGCAGCAAAGAAGGTCGAAACTATGGCTACACCTTC. The rearrangement links TRBV21-1 to TRBJ1-2. TRBV21-1 represents a pseudogene. This CDR3 is 14 amino acids long.

The V and J genes are TRBV2 and TRBJ2-7; D gene ambiguous. This CDR3 spans 12 amino acids. Looked up from germline, CDR1 is SNHLY and CDR2 is FYNNEI. V gave up 3 bases and J gave up 4 bases, with 7 bases separating them. Here the CDR3 DNA reads TGTGCCAGCAGTGAGGGTGGGTACGAGCAGTACGTC. Translated, it gives CASSEGGYEQYV.

V is TRBV5-1 and J is TRBJ2-2, with 8 bases aligning to TRBD1. Germline V gene sequence: CDR1 SGHRS, CDR2 YFSETQ. The CDR3 runs 15 residues. The junction had 9 bases not matched to a gene; V was cut back by 4 bases and J by 7 bases. The CDR3 coding sequence is TGCGCCAGCAGCGCCCAGGGGGCGCGGGGCGGGGAGCTGTTTTTT. This codes for CASSAQGARGGELFF.

This chain uses TRBV4-2 with TRBJ2-2; D is perhaps TRBD2 (6 bases). Germline values: CDR1 LGHNA, CDR2 YNFKEQ. Trimming shortened V by 4 bases and J by 2 bases, and 17 bases separated the two germline ends. The CDR3 totals 17 residues. The CDR3 sequence is CASSPAMAGPNTGELFF. The CDR3 DNA is TGTGCCAGCAGCCCCGCGATGGCGGGACCTAACACCGGGGAGCTGTTTTTT.

The gene calls are TRBV10-3 and TRBJ2-3; D is possibly TRBD1 (6 bases). Deletions cut 6 bases from V and 5 bases from J, with 18 bases between. The CDR3 loop spans 15 amino acids. Germline V gene data show CDR1 as ENHRY and CDR2 as SYGVKD. CDR3 protein: CAISDRVPGVDTQYF. In DNA, the CDR3 is TGTGCCATCAGCGACCGGGTCCCAGGGGTAGATACGCAGTATTTT.